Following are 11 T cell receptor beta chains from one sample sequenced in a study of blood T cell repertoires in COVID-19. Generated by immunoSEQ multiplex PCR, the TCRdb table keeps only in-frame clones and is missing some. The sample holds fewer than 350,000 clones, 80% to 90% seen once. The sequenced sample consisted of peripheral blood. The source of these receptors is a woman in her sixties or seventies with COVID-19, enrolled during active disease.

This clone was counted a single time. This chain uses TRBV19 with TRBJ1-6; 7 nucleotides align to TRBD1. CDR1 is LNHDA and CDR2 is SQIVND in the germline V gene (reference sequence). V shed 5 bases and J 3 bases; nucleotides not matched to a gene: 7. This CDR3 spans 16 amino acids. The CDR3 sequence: CASSVGTADYNSPLHF. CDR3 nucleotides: TGTGCCAGTAGTGTCGGGACAGCCGACTATAATTCACCCCTCCACTTT.

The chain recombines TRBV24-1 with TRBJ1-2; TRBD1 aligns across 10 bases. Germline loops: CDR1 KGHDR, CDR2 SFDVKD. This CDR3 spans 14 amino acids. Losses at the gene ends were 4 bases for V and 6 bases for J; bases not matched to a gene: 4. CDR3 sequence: CATSDLTGGNGYTF. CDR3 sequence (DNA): TGTGCCACCAGTGACCTGACAGGGGGCAATGGCTACACCTTC.

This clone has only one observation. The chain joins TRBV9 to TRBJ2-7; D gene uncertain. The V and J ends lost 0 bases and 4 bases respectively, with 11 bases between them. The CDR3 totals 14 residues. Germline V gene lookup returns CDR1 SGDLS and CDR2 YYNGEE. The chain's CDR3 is CASSVDIFQYEQYF. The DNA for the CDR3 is TGTGCCAGCAGCGTAGATATATTCCAGTACGAGCAGTACTTC.

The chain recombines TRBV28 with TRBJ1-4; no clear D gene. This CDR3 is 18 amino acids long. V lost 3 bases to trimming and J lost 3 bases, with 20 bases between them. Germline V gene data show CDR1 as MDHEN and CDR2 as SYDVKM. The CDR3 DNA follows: TGTGCCAGCAGTTTCCTCACCTGGCAGATTCCTTCTAATGAAAAACTGTTTTTT. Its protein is CASSFLTWQIPSNEKLFF.

The CDR3 is CASRADRKYEQYF. The CDR3 DNA reads as TGTGCCAGCAGGGCCGACAGAAAATACGAGCAGTACTTC. The rearrangement joins TRBV12-3 or TRBV12-4 to TRBJ2-7; D may be TRBD1 (5 bases). This CDR3 region has 13 residues. Between the trimmed V and J ends, which lost 6 bases and 4 bases, there was a span of 13 bases.

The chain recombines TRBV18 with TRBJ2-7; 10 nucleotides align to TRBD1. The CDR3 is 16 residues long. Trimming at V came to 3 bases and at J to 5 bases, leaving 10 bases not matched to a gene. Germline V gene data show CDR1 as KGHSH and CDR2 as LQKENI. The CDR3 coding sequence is TGTGCCAGCTCACCCAGGGAATGGACAGGGGGAAACGAGCAGTACTTC. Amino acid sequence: CASSPREWTGGNEQYF.

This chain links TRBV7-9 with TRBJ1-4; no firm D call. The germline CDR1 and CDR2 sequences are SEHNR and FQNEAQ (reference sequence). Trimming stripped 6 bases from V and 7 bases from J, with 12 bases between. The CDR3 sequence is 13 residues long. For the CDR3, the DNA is TGTGCCAGCAGGAGGGCGGAGGGTGAAAAACTGTTTTTT. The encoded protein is CASRRAEGEKLFF.

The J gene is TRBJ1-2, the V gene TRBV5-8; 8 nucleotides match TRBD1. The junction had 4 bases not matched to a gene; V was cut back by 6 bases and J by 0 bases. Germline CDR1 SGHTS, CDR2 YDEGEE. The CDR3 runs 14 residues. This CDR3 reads CASILTGANYGYTF. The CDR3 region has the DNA TGTGCCAGCATCCTGACAGGGGCTAACTATGGCTACACCTTC.

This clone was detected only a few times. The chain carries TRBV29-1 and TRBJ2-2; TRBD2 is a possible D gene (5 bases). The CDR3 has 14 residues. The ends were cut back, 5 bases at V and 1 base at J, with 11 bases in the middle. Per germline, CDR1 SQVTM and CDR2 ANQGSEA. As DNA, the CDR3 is TGCAGCGTTAACTCGGGGATGAACACCGGGGAGCTGTTTTTT. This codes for CSVNSGMNTGELFF.

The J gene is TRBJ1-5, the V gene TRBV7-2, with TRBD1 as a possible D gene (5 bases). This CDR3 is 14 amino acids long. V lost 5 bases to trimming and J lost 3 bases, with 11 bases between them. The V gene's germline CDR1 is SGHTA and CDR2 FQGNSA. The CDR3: CASSRTPHNQPQHF. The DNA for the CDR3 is TGTGCCAGCAGCCGGACACCCCACAATCAGCCCCAGCATTTT. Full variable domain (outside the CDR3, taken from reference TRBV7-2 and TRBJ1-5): GAGVSQSPSNKVTEKGKDVELRCDPISGHTALYWYRQSLGQGLEFLIYFQGNSAPDKSGLPSDRFSAERTGGSVSTLTIQRTQQEDSAVYLCASSRTPHNQPQHFGDGTRLSIL.

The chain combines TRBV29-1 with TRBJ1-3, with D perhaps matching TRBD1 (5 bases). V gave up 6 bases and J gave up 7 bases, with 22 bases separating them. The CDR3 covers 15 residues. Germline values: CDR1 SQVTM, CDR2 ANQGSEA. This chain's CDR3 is CSVLSGTKGSNTIYF. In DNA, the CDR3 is TGCAGCGTACTTTCCGGGACTAAAGGTTCCAACACCATATATTTT.